The 15 T cell receptor beta chains given below trace back to one sample, sequenced in a study of tumor-infiltrating lymphocytes in localized non-small cell lung cancer. Assay used: immunoSEQ multiplex PCR; TCRdb lists only in-frame clones, some missing. The table records about 23,000 clones, around 73% of them present only once. The sequenced sample consisted of lung tumor tissue. The receptors here all came from a human donor with non-small cell lung cancer.

The rearrangement uses TRBV19 and TRBJ2-7, with 10 bases identical to TRBD1. The ends lost 10 bases at V and 4 bases at J; junction bases unmatched: 10. The CDR3 length is 14 residues. Germline V gene sequence: CDR1 LNHDA, CDR2 SQIVND (reference sequence). CDR3 in amino acids: CATRPQGQGYEQYF. CDR3 nucleotide sequence: TGTGCCACCCGCCCCCAGGGACAGGGGTACGAGCAGTACTTC.

The J gene is TRBJ1-1, the V gene TRBV6-6; D uncertain. The CDR3 loop spans 12 amino acids. Trimming stripped 2 bases from V and 6 bases from J, with 7 bases between. The germline V gene encodes CDR1 MNHNY and CDR2 SVGAGI (reference sequence). The CDR3 DNA reads TGTGCCAGCAGTTACGGGATGCCTGAAGCTTTCTTT. Residues: CASSYGMPEAFF.

The CDR3 loop is CASSPQNTGELFF. The CDR3 region has the DNA TGTGCCAGCAGCCCCCAAAACACCGGGGAGCTGTTTTTT. The rearrangement links TRBV7-6 to TRBJ2-2; D uncertain. With 5 bases removed from V and 2 bases from J, the gap between germline ends came to 6 bases. In germline, CDR1 is SGHVS, CDR2 FNYEAQ. This CDR3 has 13 amino acids.

This clone is categorized as medium-sized (0.01 to 0.1%). The V and J genes are TRBV6-4 and TRBJ2-1; 8 bases agree with TRBD2. V shed 5 bases and J 5 bases; nucleotides not matched to a gene: 5. This CDR3 is built from 14 residues. Germline loops: CDR1 MRHNA, CDR2 SNTAGT. CDR3 sequence (DNA): TGTGCCAGCAGTCGGGGGGGGATAGACAATGAGCAGTTCTTC. It is translated as CASSRGGIDNEQFF.

The chain is built from TRBV5-4 and TRBJ2-2, with TRBD1 matching over 7 bases. Losses at the gene ends were 9 bases for V and 4 bases for J; bases not matched to a gene: 12. The germline gives CDR1 SGHNT, CDR2 YYREEE (reference sequence). This CDR3 is built from 15 residues. As DNA, the CDR3 is TGTGCCACCACCATAGGGGGACAGTTCACCGGGGAGCTGTTTTTT. Translating it yields CATTIGGQFTGELFF.

This clone has just one count. The J gene is TRBJ2-1, the V gene TRBV7-9; D unresolved. Germline assignment: CDR1 SEHNR and CDR2 FQNEAQ (reference sequence). The V end lost 1 base, the J end lost 4 bases, and 8 bases lay between the germline ends. This CDR3 contains 14 residues. The CDR3 loop is CASSLVIGYNEQFF. CDR3 nucleotides: TGTGCCAGCAGCTTAGTTATCGGTTACAATGAGCAGTTCTTC.

The J gene is TRBJ2-3, the V gene TRBV7-2, with 11 bases matching TRBD1. Germline CDR1 and CDR2: SGHTA and FQGNSA. The CDR3 has 16 residues. The V gene end was trimmed by 4 bases and the J gene end by 5 bases; junction bases not matched to a gene: 8. The CDR3 sequence: CASSSRTGGEVDTQYF. Here the CDR3 DNA reads TGTGCCAGCAGCTCGCGGACAGGGGGCGAGGTAGATACGCAGTATTTT.

The chain couples TRBV6-1 to TRBJ1-4, with a tentative D call TRBD1 (6 bases). V was clipped by 7 bases and J by 4 bases, with 10 bases between them. CDR1 is MNHNS and CDR2 is SASEGT in the germline V gene. CDR3 size: 13 residues. The CDR3 loop is CASMGAVNEKLFF. CDR3 coding DNA: TGTGCCAGCATGGGGGCAGTTAATGAAAAACTGTTTTTT.

CDR3 loop: CAISEGSGANVLTF. CDR3 coding DNA: TGTGCCATCAGTGAGGGCTCTGGGGCCAACGTCCTGACTTTC. V is TRBV10-3 and J is TRBJ2-6, with D unclear. Germline assignment: CDR1 ENHRY and CDR2 SYGVKD. Trimming removed 2 bases from V and 0 bases from J, with 2 bases in between. The length of the CDR3 is 14 residues.

The CDR3 sequence: CASSLGGKNTEAFF. In nucleotides, the CDR3 is TGCGCCAGCAGCTTGGGTGGGAAGAACACTGAAGCTTTCTTT. The chain is built from TRBV5-1 and TRBJ1-1, with D uncertain. Trimming shortened V by 0 bases and J by 1 base, and 7 bases separated the two germline ends. The CDR3 has 14 amino acids. Germline lookup yields CDR1 SGHRS and CDR2 YFSETQ.

CDR3 loop: CASSSRQAAHNEQFF. The CDR3 DNA reads as TGTGCCAGCAGTTCCCGACAGGCCGCTCACAATGAGCAGTTCTTC. J is TRBJ2-1 and V is TRBV6-5, with a weak D call TRBD1 (6 bases). Germline CDR1 and CDR2: MNHEY and SVGAGI. The ends were cut back, 4 bases at V and 5 bases at J, with 15 bases in the middle. The CDR3 contains 15 residues.

Concerning this clone: This sample also contains other DNA sequences that code for the same CDR3. This chain connects TRBV2 to TRBJ1-2; 8 bases agree with TRBD1. The V gene end was trimmed by 6 bases and the J gene end by 4 bases; junction bases not matched to a gene: 4. The CDR3 runs 13 residues. Germline V gene lookup returns CDR1 SNHLY and CDR2 FYNNEI. The CDR3 region has the DNA TGTGCCAGCAGCCCTGGGACAGGCTATGGCTACACCTTC. This sequence encodes CASSPGTGYGYTF.

The count of this clone is one. The rearrangement uses TRBV5-6 and TRBJ1-2; D remains ambiguous. The V gene's germline CDR1 is SGHDT and CDR2 YYEEEE. Trimming pared 5 bases from V and 2 bases from J, leaving 13 bases between. This CDR3 spans 14 amino acids. The CDR3 nucleotides are TGTGCCAGCAGGGCTGGGCTTATAAACTATGGCTACACCTTC. Its translation is CASRAGLINYGYTF.

J is TRBJ1-1 and V is TRBV6-5, with D perhaps TRBD1 (5 bases). V shed 7 bases and J shed 6 bases, with 18 bases lying between them. Germline CDR1 and CDR2: MNHEY and SVGAGI. The CDR3 consists of 14 residues. CDR3 sequence (DNA): TGTGCCAGCACCGCCGGGGCTCGGAGCCCTGAAGCTTTCTTT. Its translation: CASTAGARSPEAFF.

The chain couples TRBV5-1 to TRBJ2-6; tentatively, D is TRBD1 (7 bases). V dropped 4 bases and J dropped 0 bases, with 23 bases sitting between them. Germline assignment: CDR1 SGHRS and CDR2 YFSETQ. The CDR3 sequence is 20 residues long. Written as DNA, the CDR3 is TGCGCCAGCAGCCCAGGGGGGACCGGGACAGTGGCCTCTGGGGCCAACGTCCTGACTTTC. This translates into CASSPGGTGTVASGANVLTF.